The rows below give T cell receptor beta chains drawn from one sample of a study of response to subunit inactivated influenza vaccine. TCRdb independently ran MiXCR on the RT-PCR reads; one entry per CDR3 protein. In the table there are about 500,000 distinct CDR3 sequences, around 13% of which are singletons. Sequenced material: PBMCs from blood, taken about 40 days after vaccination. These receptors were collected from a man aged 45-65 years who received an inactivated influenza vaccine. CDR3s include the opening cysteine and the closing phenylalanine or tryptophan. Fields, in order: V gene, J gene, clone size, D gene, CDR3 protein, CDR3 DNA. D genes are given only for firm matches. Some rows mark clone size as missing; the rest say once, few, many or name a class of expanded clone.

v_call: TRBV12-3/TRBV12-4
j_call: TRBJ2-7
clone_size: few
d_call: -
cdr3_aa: CASSKPRGSNEQYF
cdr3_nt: TGTGCCAGCAGCAAACCCAGGGGTTCGAACGAGCAGTACTTC

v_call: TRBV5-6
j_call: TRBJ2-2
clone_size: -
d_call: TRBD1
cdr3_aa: CASSRNRGLAGELFF
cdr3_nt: TGTGCCAGCAGCCGCAACAGGGGGCTTGCCGGGGAGCTGTTTTTT

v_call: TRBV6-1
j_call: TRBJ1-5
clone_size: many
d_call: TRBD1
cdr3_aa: CASSEGTGRQPQHF
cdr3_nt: TGTGCCAGCAGTGAAGGGACAGGGCGGCAGCCCCAGCATTTT

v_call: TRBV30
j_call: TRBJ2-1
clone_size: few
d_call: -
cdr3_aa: CAWSAVGTEQFF
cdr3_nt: TGTGCCTGGAGCGCCGTAGGGACCGAGCAGTTCTTC

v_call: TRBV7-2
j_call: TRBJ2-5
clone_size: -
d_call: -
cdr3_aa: CASSSSSAGRETQYF
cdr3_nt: TGTGCCAGCAGCTCTAGCAGCGCGGGGAGAGAGACCCAGTACTTC

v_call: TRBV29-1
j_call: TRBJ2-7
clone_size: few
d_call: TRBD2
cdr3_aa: CSVEKGSVGGTYEQYF
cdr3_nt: TGCAGCGTTGAGAAGGGGAGCGTGGGGGGGACCTACGAGCAGTACTTC

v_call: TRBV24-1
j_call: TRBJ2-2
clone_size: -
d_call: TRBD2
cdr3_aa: CATSDPTPSGRALDTGELFF
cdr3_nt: TGTGCCACCAGTGACCCGACCCCTAGCGGGAGGGCCCTCGACACCGGGGAGCTGTTTTTT

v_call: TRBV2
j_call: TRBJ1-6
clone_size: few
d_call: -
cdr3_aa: CASSYSGRLGASPLHF
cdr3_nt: TGTGCCAGCTCCTATTCAGGCCGATTGGGTGCATCACCCCTCCACTTT

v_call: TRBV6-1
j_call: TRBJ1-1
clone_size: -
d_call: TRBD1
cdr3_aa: CASSAPGQGTGEAFF
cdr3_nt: TGTGCCAGCAGCGCACCGGGACAGGGGACGGGTGAAGCTTTCTTT

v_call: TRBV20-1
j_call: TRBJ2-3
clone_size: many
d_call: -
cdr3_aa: CSAGNRLARSQYF
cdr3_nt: TGCAGTGCCGGAAACCGTCTAGCAAGGTCTCAGTATTTT

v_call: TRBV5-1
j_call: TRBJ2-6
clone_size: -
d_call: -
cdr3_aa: CASSDTKKSGANVLTF
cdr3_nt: TGCGCCAGCAGCGACACCAAAAAATCTGGGGCCAACGTCCTGACTTTC

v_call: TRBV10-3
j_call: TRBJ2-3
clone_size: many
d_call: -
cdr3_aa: CATSLGLVPDTQYF
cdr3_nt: TGTGCCACTAGTCTAGGCCTAGTGCCAGATACGCAGTATTTT

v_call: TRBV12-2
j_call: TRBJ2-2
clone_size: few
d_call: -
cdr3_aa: CASRSVETGELFF
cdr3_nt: TGTGCAAGTCGGTCGGTGGAGACCGGGGAGCTGTTTTTT

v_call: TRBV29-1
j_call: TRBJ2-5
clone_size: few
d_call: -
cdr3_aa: CSVNLGGPQETQYF
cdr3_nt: TGCAGCGTAAATCTTGGGGGGCCCCAAGAGACCCAGTACTTC

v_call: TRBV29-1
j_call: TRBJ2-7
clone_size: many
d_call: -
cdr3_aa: CSARDGGDYEQYF
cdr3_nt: TGCAGCGCCAGGGACGGTGGGGACTACGAGCAGTACTTC

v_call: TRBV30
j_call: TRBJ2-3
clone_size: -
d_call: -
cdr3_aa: CAWSASRDTQYF
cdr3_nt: TGTGCCTGGAGTGCGTCTAGAGATACGCAGTATTTT

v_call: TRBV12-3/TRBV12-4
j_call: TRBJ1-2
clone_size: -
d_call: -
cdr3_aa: CASSLSGTRYGYTF
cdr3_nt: TGTGCCAGCAGTTTGTCAGGGACTCGCTATGGCTACACCTTC

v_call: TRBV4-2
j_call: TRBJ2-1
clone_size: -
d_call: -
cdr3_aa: CASSQDHGQYEFF
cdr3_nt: TGTGCCAGCAGCCAAGATCATGGGCAGTATGAGTTCTTC

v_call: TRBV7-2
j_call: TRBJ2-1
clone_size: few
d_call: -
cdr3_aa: CASSLWGTLPGYEQFF
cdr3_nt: TGTGCCAGCAGCTTATGGGGGACCCTTCCAGGTTATGAGCAGTTCTTC

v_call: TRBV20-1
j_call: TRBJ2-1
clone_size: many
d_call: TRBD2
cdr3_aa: CSARPLGGTTLYNEQFF
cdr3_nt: TGCAGTGCTAGACCTTTGGGGGGGACTACACTATACAATGAGCAGTTCTTC

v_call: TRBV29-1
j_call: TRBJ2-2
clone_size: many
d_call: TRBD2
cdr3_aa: CSAGTSGIGELFF
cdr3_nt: TGCAGCGCCGGGACTAGCGGGATCGGGGAGCTGTTTTTT

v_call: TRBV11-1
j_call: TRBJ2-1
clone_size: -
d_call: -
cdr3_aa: CASSPPPRTPRDEQFF
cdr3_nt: TGTGCCAGCAGCCCACCGCCACGGACCCCCCGGGATGAGCAGTTCTTC

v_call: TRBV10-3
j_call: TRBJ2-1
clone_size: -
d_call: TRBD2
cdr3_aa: CAISESGLAAAGEQFF
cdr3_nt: TGTGCCATCAGTGAGTCGGGACTAGCGGCAGCGGGTGAGCAGTTCTTC

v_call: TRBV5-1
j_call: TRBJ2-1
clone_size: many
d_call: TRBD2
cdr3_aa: CASSFGVAGAIEQFF
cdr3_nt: TGCGCCAGCAGCTTTGGAGTAGCGGGAGCGATTGAGCAGTTCTTC

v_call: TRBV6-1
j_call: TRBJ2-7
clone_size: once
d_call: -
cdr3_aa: CASSTGAQGTRYEQYF
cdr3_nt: TGTGCCAGCAGTACGGGGGCACAGGGGACTAGGTACGAGCAGTACTTC

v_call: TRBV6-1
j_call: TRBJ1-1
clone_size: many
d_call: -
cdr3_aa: CASKNQGRGRSTEAFF
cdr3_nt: TGTGCCAGCAAGAATCAGGGCCGGGGAAGGTCTACTGAAGCTTTCTTT

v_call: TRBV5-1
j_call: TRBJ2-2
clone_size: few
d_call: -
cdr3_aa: CASSSIGGMTTGELFF
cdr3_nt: TGCGCCAGCAGCTCCATCGGAGGGATGACGACCGGGGAGCTGTTTTTT

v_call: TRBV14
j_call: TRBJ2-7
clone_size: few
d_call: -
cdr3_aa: CASSPLGPRTYEQYF
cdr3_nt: TGTGCCAGCAGCCCCTTAGGCCCCAGGACCTACGAGCAGTACTTC

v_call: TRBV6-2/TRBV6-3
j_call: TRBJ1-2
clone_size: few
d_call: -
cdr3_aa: CASIGRGNYGYTF
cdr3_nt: TGTGCCAGCATCGGCAGGGGTAACTATGGCTACACCTTC

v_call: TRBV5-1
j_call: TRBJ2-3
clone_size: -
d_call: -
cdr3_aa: CASSPGGGAAADTQYF
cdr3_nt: TGCGCCAGCAGCCCTGGCGGGGGCGCGGCCGCAGATACGCAGTATTTT

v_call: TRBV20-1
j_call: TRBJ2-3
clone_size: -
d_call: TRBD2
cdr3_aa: CCATTPSGRNTDTQYF
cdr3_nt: TGCTGTGCTACTACACCTAGCGGGAGGAACACAGATACGCAGTATTTT

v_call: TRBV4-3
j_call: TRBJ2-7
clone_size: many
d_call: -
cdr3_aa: CASSQGQAVTYEQYF
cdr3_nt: TGCGCCAGCAGCCAAGGACAGGCAGTAACCTACGAGCAGTACTTC

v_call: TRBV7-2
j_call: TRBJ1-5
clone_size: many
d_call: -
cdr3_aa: CASSSQVVGQPQHF
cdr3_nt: TGTGCCAGCAGCTCCCAGGTAGTAGGTCAGCCCCAGCATTTT

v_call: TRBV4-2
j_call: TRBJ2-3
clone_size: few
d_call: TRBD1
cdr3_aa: CASSQGDRVTDTQYF
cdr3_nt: TGTGCCAGCAGCCAAGGGGACAGAGTCACAGATACGCAGTATTTT

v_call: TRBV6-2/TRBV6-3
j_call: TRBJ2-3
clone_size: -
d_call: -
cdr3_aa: CASSYGGYPDTQYF
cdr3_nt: TGTGCCAGCAGTTACGGGGGTTACCCGGATACGCAGTATTTT

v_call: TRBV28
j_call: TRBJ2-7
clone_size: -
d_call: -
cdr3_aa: CASSLGQGRFYEQYF
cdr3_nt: TGTGCCAGCAGTTTGGGGCAGGGGCGATTCTACGAGCAGTACTTC

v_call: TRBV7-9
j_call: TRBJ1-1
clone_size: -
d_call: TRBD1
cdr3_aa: CASSSTGPLFF
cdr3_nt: TGTGCCAGCAGCTCGACAGGGCCTCTTTTCTTT

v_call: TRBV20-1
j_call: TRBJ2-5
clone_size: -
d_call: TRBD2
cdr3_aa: CSAPLAGGKRGETQYF
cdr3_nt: TGCAGTGCACCACTAGCGGGGGGAAAGCGGGGTGAGACCCAGTACTTC

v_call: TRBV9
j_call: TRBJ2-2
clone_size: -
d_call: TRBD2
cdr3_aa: CASSVGGRGTGELFF
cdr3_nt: TGTGCCAGCAGCGTAGGCGGGAGGGGCACCGGGGAGCTGTTTTTT

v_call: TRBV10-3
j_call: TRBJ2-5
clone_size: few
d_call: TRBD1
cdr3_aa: CAISQGQRETQYF
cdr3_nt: TGTGCCATCAGTCAGGGACAGAGGGAGACCCAGTACTTC

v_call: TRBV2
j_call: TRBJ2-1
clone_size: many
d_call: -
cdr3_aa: CASSEELSSNEQFF
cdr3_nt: TGTGCCAGCAGTGAGGAACTCTCTTCCAATGAGCAGTTCTTC

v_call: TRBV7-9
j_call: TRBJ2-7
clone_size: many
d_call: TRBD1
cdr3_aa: CASSWDRRQGEQYF
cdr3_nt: TGTGCCAGCAGCTGGGACAGGCGGCAAGGCGAGCAGTACTTC

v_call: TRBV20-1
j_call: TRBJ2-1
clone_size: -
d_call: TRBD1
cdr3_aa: CSAIRDRVYNEQFF
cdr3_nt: TGCAGTGCTATCCGGGACAGGGTCTACAATGAGCAGTTCTTC

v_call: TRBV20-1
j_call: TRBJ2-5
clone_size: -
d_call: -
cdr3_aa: CSANPGAEETQYF
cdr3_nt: TGCAGTGCTAACCCGGGAGCGGAAGAGACCCAGTACTTC

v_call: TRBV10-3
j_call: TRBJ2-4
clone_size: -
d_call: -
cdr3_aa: CAISATGTQAKNIQYF
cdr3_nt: TGTGCCATCAGTGCTACCGGGACACAAGCCAAAAACATTCAGTACTTC

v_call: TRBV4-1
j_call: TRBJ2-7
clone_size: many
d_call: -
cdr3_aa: CASSPWEAYEQYF
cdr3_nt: TGCGCCAGCAGCCCCTGGGAAGCCTACGAGCAGTACTTC

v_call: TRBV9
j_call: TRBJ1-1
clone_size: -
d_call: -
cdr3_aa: CASSVGGGKRRDTGNTEAFF
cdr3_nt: TGTGCCAGCAGCGTAGGGGGGGGGAAACGTCGGGACACTGGGAACACTGAAGCTTTCTTT

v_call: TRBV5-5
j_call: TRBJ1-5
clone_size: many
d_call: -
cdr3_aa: CASSPLGGDGSNQPQHF
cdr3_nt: TGTGCCAGCAGCCCACTCGGAGGCGATGGTAGCAATCAGCCCCAGCATTTT

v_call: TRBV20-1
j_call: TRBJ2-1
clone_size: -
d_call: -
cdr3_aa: CSARDLTRLRYEQFF
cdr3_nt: TGCAGTGCTAGAGATCTAACTAGATTGCGGTATGAGCAGTTCTTC

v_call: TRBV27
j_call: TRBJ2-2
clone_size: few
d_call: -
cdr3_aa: CASSLNGANTGELFF
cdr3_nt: TGTGCCAGCAGTTTGAACGGGGCGAACACCGGGGAGCTGTTTTTT

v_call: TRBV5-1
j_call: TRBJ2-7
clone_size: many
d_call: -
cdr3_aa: CASSSEWGYEQYF
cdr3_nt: TGCGCCAGCAGCTCGGAATGGGGATACGAGCAGTACTTC

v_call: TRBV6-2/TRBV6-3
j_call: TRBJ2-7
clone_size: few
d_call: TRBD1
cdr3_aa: CASPSRQGVNYEQYF
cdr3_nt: TGTGCCAGCCCGTCCCGACAGGGGGTCAACTACGAGCAGTACTTC